This T cell receptor (beta chain) was documented in a study of patients and donors after allogeneic stem cell transplantation. The CDR3 length is 14 residues. Germline CDR1 is DFQATT and CDR2 is SNEGSKA (reference sequence). V was clipped by 0 bases and J by 6 bases, with 12 bases between them. A single record per CDR3 protein comes from TCRdb applying MiXCR to the RT-PCR reads. The profile covers about 24,000 distinct CDR3 sequences, with 25% to 35% appearing a single time and around 45% taken by the ten largest. This receptor was taken from a human donor who was either an allogeneic HSCT recipient or a stem cell or donor lymphocyte infusion donor (not recorded which). It is not recorded whose cells these are; they may come from a transplant donor. Sequenced material: blood, either unsorted or a sorted T cell fraction (not recorded which). The chain recombines TRBV20-1 with TRBJ2-1; no clear D. CDR3 nucleotides: TGCAGTGCTAGAGATTCCCGATACTCCAATGAGCAGTTCTTC. Its translation: CSARDSRYSNEQFF.